The rows below give T cell receptor beta chains drawn from one sample of a study of tumor and adjacent non-tumor tissue in lung cancer. MiXCR was run by TCRdb on the multiplex PCR reads, yielding one entry per CDR3 protein. The sample has about 81,000 distinct CDR3 sequences, approximately 77% seen once. Sequenced material: lung tumor tissue. These receptors came from a woman between 40 and 50 years old with non-small cell lung cancer. Each CDR3 is given with its conserved first and last residue. Each record gives: D gene, J gene, V gene, clone size, CDR3 protein, CDR3 DNA. A D gene is named only where the DNA matches it firmly. Size is stated for part of the rows, as once, few or many counts, or as a class when the clone is expanded.

.,TRBJ2-5,TRBV5-5,once,CASRLVGNSAETQYF,TGTGCCAGCAGATTGGTGGGTAATTCGGCAGAGACCCAGTACTTC
.,TRBJ2-3,TRBV5-6,few,CASSYFSRRRTDTQYF,TGTGCCAGCAGCTATTTTAGCAGGAGACGTACAGATACGCAGTATTTT
.,TRBJ2-3,TRBV6-2/TRBV6-3,.,CASCYNGDAQYF,TGTGCCAGCTGTTACAACGGAGATGCGCAGTATTTT
TRBD2,TRBJ2-7,TRBV4-2,.,CASSQDYTSGGATYEQYF,TGTGCCAGCAGCCAAGATTATACTAGCGGAGGGGCTACCTACGAGCAGTATTTC
.,TRBJ2-2,TRBV28,.,CTSSGNTGELFF,TGTACCAGCAGCGGAAACACCGGGGAGCTGTTTTTT
.,TRBJ2-7,TRBV6-2/TRBV6-3,.,CACRRDNYEQYF,TGTGCCTGCAGGCGGGACAACTATGAGCAGTACTTC
.,TRBJ2-7,TRBV6-1,.,CASSEWATVYEQYF,TGTGCCAGCAGTGAGTGGGCGACAGTCTACGAGCAGTACTTC
.,TRBJ2-7,TRBV11-2,.,CTSSQQRGTPYEQCF,TGTACCAGCAGTCAACAAAGGGGTACCCCGTACGAGCAGTGCTTC
.,TRBJ2-7,TRBV29-1,.,CSVGQGQTYKQYF,TGCAGCGTTGGTCAGGGGCAGACCTACAAACAGTACTTC
.,TRBJ1-3,TRBV4-1,.,CASSQDLGVGLTIYF,TGCGCCAGCAGTCAAGATCTAGGGGTCGGACTCACCATATATTTT
.,TRBJ1-5,TRBV12-3/TRBV12-4,.,CASTFLGLNLPQHF,TGTGCTAGCACTTTCCTAGGCCTCAATCTGCCCCAGCATTTT
.,TRBJ2-2,TRBV28,.,CVPIWGRELLF,TGCGTCCCCATATGGGGCAGGGAGCTGTTATTT
.,TRBJ1-2,TRBV29-1,.,CRVGSLYGYTF,TGCAGAGTTGGTTCCCTCTATGGCTACACCTTC
TRBD1,TRBJ1-2,TRBV6-5,.,CASSWDRVKGYTF,TGTGCCAGCAGTTGGGACAGAGTGAAAGGTTACACCTTC
TRBD1,TRBJ2-6,TRBV5-1,.,CASSSGQGFSGASVMTF,TGCGCCAGCAGCTCGGGACAGGGTTTCTCTGGGGCCAGCGTCATGACTTTC
TRBD1,TRBJ2-7,TRBV5-1,.,CASNPGRDRDYDQYF,TGCGCCAGCAACCCTGGGAGGGACAGGGACTACGACCAGTACTTC
.,TRBJ2-5,TRBV5-1,.,CTCSLGTLSKETQYF,TGCACCTGCAGCCTGGGGACACTGAGTAAGGAGACCCAGTACTTC
.,TRBJ2-5,TRBV5-4,few,CASSLWWGGSETQYF,TGTGCCAGCAGCTTATGGTGGGGAGGATCGGAGACCCAGTACTTC